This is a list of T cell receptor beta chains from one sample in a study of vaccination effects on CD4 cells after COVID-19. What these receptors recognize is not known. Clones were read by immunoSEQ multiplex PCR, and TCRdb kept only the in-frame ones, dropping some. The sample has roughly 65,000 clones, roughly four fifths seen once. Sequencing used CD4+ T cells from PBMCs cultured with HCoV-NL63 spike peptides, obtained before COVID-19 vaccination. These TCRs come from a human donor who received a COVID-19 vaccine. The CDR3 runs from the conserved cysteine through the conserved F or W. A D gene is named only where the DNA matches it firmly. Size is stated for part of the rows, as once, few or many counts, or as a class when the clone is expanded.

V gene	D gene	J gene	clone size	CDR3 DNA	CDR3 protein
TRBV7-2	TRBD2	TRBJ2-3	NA	TGTGCCAGCAGCAGGACTAGCGGGGGCAGCACAGATACGCAGTATTTT	CASSRTSGGSTDTQYF
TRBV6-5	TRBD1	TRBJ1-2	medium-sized	TGTGCCAGCAGATCGACAGGGCAAGTCTATGGCTACACCTTC	CASRSTGQVYGYTF
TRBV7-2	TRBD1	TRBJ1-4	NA	TGTGCCAGCAGCCAAGACAGGGGTAGGGAAAAACTGTTTTTT	CASSQDRGREKLFF
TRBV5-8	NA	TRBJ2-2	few	TGTGCCAGCAGCTTGAGGGCCTCGTTCGGGGAGCTGTTTTTT	CASSLRASFGELFF
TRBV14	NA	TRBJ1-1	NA	TGTGCCAGCAGCCAAGAGTTCGGATCCACTGAAGCTTTCTTT	CASSQEFGSTEAFF
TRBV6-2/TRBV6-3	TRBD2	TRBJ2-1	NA	TGTGCCAGCAGTTTTGTACAACTAGCAGCTTCTAGCGGGGACTACAATGAGCAGTTCTTC	CASSFVQLAASSGDYNEQFF
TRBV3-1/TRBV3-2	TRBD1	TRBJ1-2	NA	TGTGCCAGCAGCCAAGGGACAGGGGGATTCGGTGGCTACACCTTC	CASSQGTGGFGGYTF
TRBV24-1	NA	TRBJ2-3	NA	TGTGCCACCAGTGATCCGACAGGAAGCGGAGATACGCAGTATTTT	CATSDPTGSGDTQYF
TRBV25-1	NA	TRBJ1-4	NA	TGTGCCAGCAGTGACGACGTAACGGGCGAAAAACTGTTTTTT	CASSDDVTGEKLFF
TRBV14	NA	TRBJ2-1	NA	TGTGCCAGCAGCCAAGAGGGGGCCCTGGCTCGCGAGCAGTTCTTC	CASSQEGALAREQFF
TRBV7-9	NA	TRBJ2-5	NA	TGTGCCAGCACCAAGTTGGGACGGCAAGAGACCCAGTACTTC	CASTKLGRQETQYF
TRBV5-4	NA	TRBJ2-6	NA	TGTGCCAGCAGCTTGATGCCGGGCAACTCTGGGGCCAACGTCCTGACTTTC	CASSLMPGNSGANVLTF
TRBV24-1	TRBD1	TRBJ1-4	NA	TGTGCCACCAGCGATCCGGGACAGGGGGGGGAAAAACTGTTTTTT	CATSDPGQGGEKLFF
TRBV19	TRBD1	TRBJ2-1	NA	TGTGCCAGTCAGACCGGGACAGGGGTCTACAATGAGCAGTTCTTC	CASQTGTGVYNEQFF
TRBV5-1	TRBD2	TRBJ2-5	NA	TGCGCCAGCAGCAGGGGTTTCCGTACTAGCGGGCAACTATTCCAAGAGACCCAGTACTTC	CASSRGFRTSGQLFQETQYF
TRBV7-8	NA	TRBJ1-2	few	TGTGCCAGCAGCTTAAAGGCGGATTGGTACTATGGCTACACCTTC	CASSLKADWYYGYTF
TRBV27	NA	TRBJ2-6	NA	TGTGCCAGCAGTCCCGGGGTATGGGTTTCTGGGGCCAACGTCCTGACTTTC	CASSPGVWVSGANVLTF
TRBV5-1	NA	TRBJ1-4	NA	TGCGCCAGCAGCTTGGAAGTTAATGAAAAACTGTTTTTT	CASSLEVNEKLFF
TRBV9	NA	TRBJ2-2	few	TGTGCCAGCAGCCCCACAAGGGGGTTGACCGGGGAGCTGTTTTTT	CASSPTRGLTGELFF
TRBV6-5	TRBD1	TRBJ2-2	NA	TGTGCCAGCAGTTACCTACAGGGGCTCGGGGAGCTGTTTTTT	CASSYLQGLGELFF
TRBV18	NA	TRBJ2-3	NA	TGTGCCAGCTCACCAGGGGGCGAGGCAGATACGCAGTATTTT	CASSPGGEADTQYF
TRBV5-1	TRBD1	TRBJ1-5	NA	TGCGCCAGCAGCCGGACAGGGGGCAATCAGCCCCAGCATTTT	CASSRTGGNQPQHF
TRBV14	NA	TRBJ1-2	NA	TGTGCCAGCAGCCAAGATGGGCCGGGCTGGGGTGGCTACACCTTC	CASSQDGPGWGGYTF
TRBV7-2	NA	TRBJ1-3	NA	TGTGCCAGCAGCCCTACTATAAGCCGGGACCGGCCTGGAAACACCATATATTTT	CASSPTISRDRPGNTIYF
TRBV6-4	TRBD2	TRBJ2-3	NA	TGTGCCAGCAGCGCGGGACTACCCACAGATACGCAGTATTTT	CASSAGLPTDTQYF
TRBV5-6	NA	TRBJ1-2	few	TGTGCCAGCAGCTTGGAAGCGGGCTATGGCTACACCTTC	CASSLEAGYGYTF
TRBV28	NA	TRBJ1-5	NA	TGTGCCAGCAGGTCCGGGTCGCAGCCCCAGCATTTT	CASRSGSQPQHF
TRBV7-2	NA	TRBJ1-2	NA	TGTGCCAGCAGCTTATCTAGAGACTTCTATGGCTACACCTTC	CASSLSRDFYGYTF
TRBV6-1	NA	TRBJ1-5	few	TGTGCCAGCAGTGCCCGACAGCCAAACATCAGCAATCAGCCCCAGCATTTT	CASSARQPNISNQPQHF
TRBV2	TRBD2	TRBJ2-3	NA	TGTGCCAGCAGTGAAGAAAGCGGGGGTGATACGCAGTATTTT	CASSEESGGDTQYF
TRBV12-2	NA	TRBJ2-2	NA	TGTGCAAGTCGCTACCACAGGGAGGGCACCGGGGAGCTGTTTTTT	CASRYHREGTGELFF
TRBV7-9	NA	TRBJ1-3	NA	TGTGCCAGCAGCTCAACGAACAGGGCTGGAAACACCATATATTTT	CASSSTNRAGNTIYF
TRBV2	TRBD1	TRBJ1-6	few	TGTGCCAGCCGGGGAGAGCAGGGGGAAAATTCACCCCTCCACTTT	CASRGEQGENSPLHF
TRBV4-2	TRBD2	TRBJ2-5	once	TGTGCCAGCAGCCAACCCGGCGGGGGTGAGACCCAGTACTTC	CASSQPGGGETQYF
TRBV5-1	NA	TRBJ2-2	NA	TGCACCAGCAGGGCGACAGGGAACACCGGGGAGCTGTTTTTT	CTSRATGNTGELFF
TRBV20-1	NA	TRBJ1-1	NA	TGCAGTGCTAGAGATCCGACTGAAGCTTTCTTT	CSARDPTEAFF
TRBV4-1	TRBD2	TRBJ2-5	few	TGCGCCAGCAGCCAAGAGTGGAGACTAGCGGGGGGGCCGCGGGAGACCCAGTACTTC	CASSQEWRLAGGPRETQYF
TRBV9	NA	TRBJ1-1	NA	TGTGCCAGCAGCGTAGAGCAGGGCCTGGGTACTGAAGCTTTCTTT	CASSVEQGLGTEAFF
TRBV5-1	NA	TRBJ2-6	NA	TGCGCCAGCAGTATTTGGCAGGATCTCTCTGGGGCCAACGTCCTGACTTTC	CASSIWQDLSGANVLTF
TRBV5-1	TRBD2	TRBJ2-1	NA	TGCGCCAGCAGTCCCCAACCGGGGGGGTACAATGAGCAGTTCTTC	CASSPQPGGYNEQFF
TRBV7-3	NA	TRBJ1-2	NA	TGTGCCAGCAGCTTACAAAGGGGCTATGGCTACACCTTC	CASSLQRGYGYTF